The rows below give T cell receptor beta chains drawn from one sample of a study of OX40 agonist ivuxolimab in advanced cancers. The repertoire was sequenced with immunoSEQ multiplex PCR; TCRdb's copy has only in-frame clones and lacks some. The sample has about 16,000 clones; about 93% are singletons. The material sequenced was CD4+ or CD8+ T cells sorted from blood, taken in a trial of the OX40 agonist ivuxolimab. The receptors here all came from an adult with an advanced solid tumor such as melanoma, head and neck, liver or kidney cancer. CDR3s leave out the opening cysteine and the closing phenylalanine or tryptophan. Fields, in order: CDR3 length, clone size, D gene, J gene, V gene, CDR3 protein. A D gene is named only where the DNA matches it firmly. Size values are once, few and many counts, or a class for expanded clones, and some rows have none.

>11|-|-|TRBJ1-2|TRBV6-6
ASSPGTTAAYT
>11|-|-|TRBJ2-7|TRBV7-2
ASSQDYLNEQY
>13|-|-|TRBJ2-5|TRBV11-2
ASSQGEGLQETQY
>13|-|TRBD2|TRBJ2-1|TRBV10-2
ASVVSGSRYNEQF
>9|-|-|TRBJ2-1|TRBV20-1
SVEAYNEQF
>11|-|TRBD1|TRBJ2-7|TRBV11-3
ASSTDRYYEQY
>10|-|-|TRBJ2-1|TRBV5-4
ASSSWVDEQF
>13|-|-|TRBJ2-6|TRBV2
ASRAGTSGANVLT
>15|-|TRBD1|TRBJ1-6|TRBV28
ASRRGQGASYNSPLH
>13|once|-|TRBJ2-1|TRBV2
ASSEKFGRVNEQF
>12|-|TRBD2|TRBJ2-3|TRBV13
ASSLAGGIDTQY
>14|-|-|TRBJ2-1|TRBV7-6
ASSLAPASVDNEQF
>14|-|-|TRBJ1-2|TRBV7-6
ASSSTPDSPNYGYT
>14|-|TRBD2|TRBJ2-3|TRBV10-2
ASSDSSGSGTDTQY
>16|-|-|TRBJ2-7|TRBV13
ASSLGPPPAGPSYEQY
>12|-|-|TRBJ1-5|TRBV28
ASMQHRNDQPQH
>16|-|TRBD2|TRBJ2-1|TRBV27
ASSLVGVAGGSYNEQF
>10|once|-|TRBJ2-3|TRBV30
ASHPGTDTQY
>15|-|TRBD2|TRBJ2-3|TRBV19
ASSPRTSGRAADTQY
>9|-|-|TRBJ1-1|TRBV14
ASSQGGEAF
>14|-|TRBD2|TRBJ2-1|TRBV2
ASSPGSGRPYNEQF
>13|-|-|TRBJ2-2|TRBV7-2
ASSLDAVNTGELF
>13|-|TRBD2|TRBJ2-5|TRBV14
ASSPGLVRGETQY
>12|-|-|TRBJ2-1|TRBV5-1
ASSYASLGNEQF
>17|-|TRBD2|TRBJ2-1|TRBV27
ASSLYPGTSGSSYNEQF
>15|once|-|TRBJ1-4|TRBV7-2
ASSADRPRRNNEKLF